The T cell receptor (beta chain) under discussion was sequenced for a study of blood T cell repertoires in COVID-19. The data were produced by immunoSEQ multiplex PCR, yet TCRdb's version contains in-frame clones alone and is incomplete. This table holds a few hundred thousand clones, 90% found once. V lost 3 bases and J 7 bases, leaving 18 bases between the germline ends. CDR1 and CDR2 (germline): KGHSH, LQKENI. This CDR3 has 16 residues. This chain joins TRBV18 and TRBJ1-4; TRBD1 might be the D (5 bases). The sequence came from a woman aged 18-35 years with acute COVID-19. The sample consisted of PBMCs or T cells enriched from blood (not recorded which). The CDR3 DNA follows: TGTGCCAGCTCACCGGTATTGACAGCTTCGCCTGAAAAACTGTTTTTT. This codes for CASSPVLTASPEKLFF.